Listed below are T cell receptor beta chains from one sample, sequenced in a study of blood T cell repertoires in COVID-19. Generated by immunoSEQ multiplex PCR, the TCRdb table keeps only in-frame clones and is missing some. The sample shows 75,000 to 90,000 clones, roughly 86% of them seen only once. The sequenced sample consisted of peripheral blood. The receptors were sampled from a man over 45 with active or convalescent COVID-19. Both conserved end residues are part of each CDR3. The D gene is left open where the match is weak. The size of a clone is reported for some rows only, either as once, few or many, or as a class for expanded clones.

D	V	J	size	CDR3	DNA
TRBD2	TRBV5-1	TRBJ2-5	-	CASLPSGGASETQYF	TGCGCCAGCCTCCCAAGCGGGGGGGCCTCAGAGACCCAGTACTTC
-	TRBV5-6	TRBJ1-4	-	CASSLGGEGHEKLFF	TGTGCCAGCAGCTTGGGAGGGGAGGGGCATGAAAAACTGTTTTTT
-	TRBV7-7	TRBJ2-5	-	CASSLGPSSKETQYF	TGTGCCAGCAGCTTAGGCCCTAGCTCCAAAGAGACCCAGTACTTC
-	TRBV6-5	TRBJ1-6	-	CASSYGTFNYNSPLHF	TGTGCCAGCAGTTACGGCACCTTCAACTATAATTCACCCCTCCACTTT
TRBD2	TRBV30	TRBJ2-2	-	CAWSVVAGGIGELFF	TGTGCCTGGAGTGTAGTTGCGGGGGGGATCGGGGAGCTGTTTTTT
TRBD1	TRBV7-2	TRBJ1-2	-	CASSYPGTDYGYTF	TGTGCCAGCAGCTACCCTGGGACAGACTATGGCTACACCTTC
-	TRBV6-5	TRBJ2-6	-	CASSYSGDGGANVLTF	TGTGCCAGCAGTTACTCAGGGGATGGTGGGGCCAACGTCCTGACTTTC
TRBD1	TRBV7-2	TRBJ1-6	-	CASTRDRYNSPLHF	TGTGCCAGCACCCGGGACAGGTATAATTCACCCCTCCACTTT
TRBD1	TRBV6-7	TRBJ1-3	-	CASGFTGGCGNTIYF	TGTGCCAGCGGCTTTACAGGGGGGTGTGGAAACACCATATATTTT
-	TRBV21-1	TRBJ2-7	few	CASSRGQGYEQYF	TGTGCCAGCAGCAGGGGACAGGGCTACGAGCAGTACTTC
TRBD2	TRBV7-9	TRBJ2-1	-	CASRFSGGASYNEQFF	TGTGCCAGCAGGTTTAGCGGGGGGGCTTCCTACAATGAGCAGTTCTTC
TRBD1	TRBV3-1/TRBV3-2	TRBJ1-5	-	CASSQDWSPDRGHF	TGTGCCAGCAGCCAAGATTGGTCTCCGGACAGGGGGCATTTT
TRBD1	TRBV5-4	TRBJ1-2	-	CASSLDGQGQYYGYTF	TGTGCCAGCAGCTTGGACGGACAGGGACAATACTATGGCTACACCTTC
TRBD1	TRBV15	TRBJ2-3	-	CATSSMGTGGDTQYF	TGTGCCACCAGTTCAATGGGGACAGGCGGAGATACGCAGTATTTT
-	TRBV5-6	TRBJ2-7	-	CASSFAGGNEQYF	TGTGCCAGCAGCTTTGCAGGGGGGAACGAGCAGTACTTC
-	TRBV27	TRBJ2-7	-	CASSLSRETYEQYF	TGTGCCAGCAGTTTATCCAGGGAAACTTACGAGCAGTACTTC
TRBD1	TRBV18	TRBJ2-3	-	CASSTTGQGQDTQYF	TGTGCCAGCTCCACCACGGGACAGGGGCAAGATACGCAGTATTTT
TRBD1	TRBV4-3	TRBJ2-3	-	CASSQDLGQETNTQYF	TGCGCCAGCAGCCAAGATCTGGGACAGGAAACAAATACGCAGTATTTT
-	TRBV6-5	TRBJ1-2	-	CASSPGIYGYTF	TGTGCCAGCAGCCCCGGGATCTATGGCTACACCTTC
-	TRBV3-1/TRBV3-2	TRBJ2-1	-	CASSQGRGNEQFF	TGTGCCAGCAGCCAAGGAAGGGGGAATGAGCAGTTCTTC
-	TRBV6-1	TRBJ2-2	once	CASSEGPADTGELFF	TGTGCCAGCAGTGAGGGGCCCGCGGACACCGGGGAGCTGTTTTTT
-	TRBV19	TRBJ2-6	-	CATSRRLSGANVLTF	TGTGCCACCAGTCGCAGGCTGTCTGGGGCCAACGTCCTGACTTTC
-	TRBV27	TRBJ1-5	-	CASSLSKQQPQHF	TGTGCCAGCAGTTTAAGTAAACAGCAGCCCCAGCATTTT
-	TRBV6-4	TRBJ1-1	-	CASSDGREAFF	TGTGCCAGCAGTGACGGGCGTGAAGCTTTCTTT
-	TRBV6-5	TRBJ2-3	-	CASSYPSDTDTQYF	TGTGCCAGCAGTTACCCATCAGACACAGATACGCAGTATTTT
-	TRBV18	TRBJ1-2	once	CASSPPSSYGYTF	TGTGCCAGCTCACCACCCAGTTCCTATGGCTACACCTTC
-	TRBV3-1/TRBV3-2	TRBJ2-2	-	CASSQHSPGTGELFF	TGTGCCAGCAGCCAACACAGCCCGGGGACCGGGGAGCTGTTTTTT
TRBD2	TRBV6-5	TRBJ2-1	-	CASRNSGGAGNEQFF	TGTGCCAGCAGGAATAGCGGGGGGGCTGGTAATGAGCAGTTCTTC
TRBD2	TRBV10-3	TRBJ2-3	-	CAIRSRGISTDTQYF	TGTGCCATCAGGTCGCGGGGGATTAGCACAGATACGCAGTATTTT
-	TRBV18	TRBJ2-2	-	CASSPMSGPNTGELFF	TGTGCCAGCTCACCGATGTCAGGGCCGAACACCGGGGAGCTGTTTTTT
-	TRBV4-3	TRBJ1-4	-	CASSQDVRGATNEKLFF	TGCGCCAGCAGCCAAGATGTTCGGGGGGCAACTAATGAAAAACTGTTTTTT
-	TRBV7-7	TRBJ2-5	-	CASSPGAGTPQETQYF	TGTGCCAGCAGCCCAGGAGCTGGGACACCTCAAGAGACCCAGTACTTC
TRBD1	TRBV6-5	TRBJ2-3	-	CASVRDRGQDTQYF	TGTGCCAGCGTACGGGACAGGGGGCAAGATACGCAGTATTTT
-	TRBV11-3	TRBJ1-3	-	CASSPGGDTIYF	TGTGCCAGCAGCCCGGGGGGTGACACCATATATTTT
-	TRBV14	TRBJ1-6	-	CASSQDLWDTVDSPLHF	TGTGCCAGCAGCCAAGATCTTTGGGACACCGTGGATTCACCCCTCCACTTT
-	TRBV15	TRBJ1-1	-	CATSRDSGVGEAFF	TGTGCCACCAGCAGAGATTCAGGGGTTGGTGAAGCTTTCTTT
TRBD2	TRBV3-1/TRBV3-2	TRBJ2-1	-	CASSPRGGPYNEQFF	TGTGCCAGCAGCCCCCGGGGGGGGCCTTACAATGAGCAGTTCTTC
TRBD1	TRBV7-9	TRBJ1-1	-	CASSLQTGVTEAFF	TGTGCCAGCAGCCTACAGACAGGGGTCACTGAAGCTTTCTTT
TRBD1	TRBV7-9	TRBJ1-2	-	CASSLGTGTSGYGYTF	TGTGCCAGCAGCCTCGGGACAGGTACCTCTGGCTATGGCTACACCTTC
-	TRBV19	TRBJ2-5	few	CASSIGGSQETQYF	TGTGCCAGTAGTATAGGAGGTTCCCAAGAGACCCAGTACTTC
TRBD1	TRBV27	TRBJ2-4	few	CASSPGTDKNIQYF	TGTGCCAGCAGCCCAGGGACAGACAAAAACATTCAGTACTTC
TRBD1	TRBV19	TRBJ1-4	-	CASSLDRGTNEKLFF	TGTGCCAGTAGTTTAGACAGGGGGACTAATGAAAAACTGTTTTTT
-	TRBV18	TRBJ2-5	-	CASSPLGLVEETQYF	TGTGCCAGCTCACCACTAGGTCTAGTGGAAGAGACCCAGTACTTC
-	TRBV25-1	TRBJ1-6	-	CASSDFRPPLHF	TGTGCCAGCAGCGACTTCCGTCCACCCCTCCACTTT
TRBD1	TRBV13	TRBJ1-3	-	CASSRGQGTPGNTIYF	TGTGCCAGCAGCCGGGGACAGGGGACACCTGGAAACACCATATATTTT
TRBD2	TRBV6-6	TRBJ2-2	-	CASRDNAGANTGELFF	TGTGCCAGCAGAGACAATGCGGGGGCGAACACCGGGGAGCTGTTTTTT
-	TRBV4-2	TRBJ2-1	-	CASSQAYRDIYNEQFF	TGTGCCAGCAGCCAAGCCTACCGGGACATCTACAATGAGCAGTTCTTC
-	TRBV10-3	TRBJ1-1	-	CATRTPGSTEAFF	TGTGCCACCAGGACCCCGGGGAGCACTGAAGCTTTCTTT
-	TRBV6-5	TRBJ2-2	once	CASRWGQGSTGELFF	TGTGCCAGCAGGTGGGGGCAGGGGTCCACCGGGGAGCTGTTTTTT
TRBD2	TRBV24-1	TRBJ2-3	-	CATGDPTSADTQYF	TGTGCCACCGGCGATCCGACTAGCGCAGATACGCAGTATTTT